Below, one T cell receptor (beta chain) is given with its context. TCR beta CDR3 region amplification was performed from RNA transcripts. First-round RT-PCR targeting the TCR CDR3 was performed with the HTBI primer set. In TCRdb, the multiplex PCR reads were re-called with MiXCR into one record per CDR3 protein. The sample carries under 350,000 distinct CDR3 sequences, 21% recorded once. The ends lost 2 bases at V and 4 bases at J; junction bases unmatched: 5. Looked up from germline, CDR1 is SGHVS and CDR2 is FNYEAQ. The length of the CDR3 is 15 residues. The data belong to a study of T cells in Graves' hyperthyroidism and ophthalmopathy.

The TCR sequence derives from a woman between 45 and 65 years old with Graves' hyperthyroidism. Sequencing was done on a sample of blood. The rearrangement uses TRBV7-6 and TRBJ2-3; 8 nucleotides align to TRBD2. CDR3 coding DNA: TGTGCCAGCAGCTTATCCAGCGGGAGTGCAGATACGCAGTATTTT. As protein: CASSLSSGSADTQYF.